This entry lists 7 T cell receptor beta chains sequenced from one sample in a study of OX40 agonist ivuxolimab in advanced cancers. Method: immunoSEQ multiplex PCR; TCRdb's copy keeps in-frame clones and lacks some. This sample has roughly 67,000 clones; more than 75% occur once, and the top ten carry roughly 0.68%. Material: CD4+ or CD8+ T cells sorted from blood, obtained in a trial of the OX40 agonist ivuxolimab. The receptors were gathered from an adult with an advanced solid tumor such as melanoma, head and neck, liver or kidney cancer.

The rearrangement uses TRBV19 and TRBJ2-1, with 7 bases fitting TRBD1. The CDR3 covers 13 residues. From germline, CDR1 is LNHDA and CDR2 SQIVND (reference sequence). V shed 6 bases, J shed 5 bases, and the junction held 4 bases outside the gene matches. The CDR3 sequence: CASSQTGDNEQFF. The CDR3 DNA follows: TGTGCCAGTAGCCAAACAGGGGACAATGAGCAGTTCTTC.

The chain uses TRBV7-6 and TRBJ1-4; 7 positions match TRBD1. CDR3 length equals 14 residues. V shed 5 bases and J 2 bases; nucleotides not matched to a gene: 2. From germline, CDR1 is SGHVS and CDR2 FNYEAQ. The CDR3 DNA sequence: TGTGCCAGCAGCCTCAGGGGGACTAATGAAAAACTGTTTTTT. This translates into CASSLRGTNEKLFF.

V and J are TRBV5-1 and TRBJ2-1, with a weak D call TRBD2 (5 bases). The germline V and J ends were trimmed by 0 bases and 3 bases, with 10 bases remaining between them. Germline loops: CDR1 SGHRS, CDR2 YFSETQ. The CDR3 runs 15 residues. CDR3 residues: CASSLELASYNEQFF. CDR3 DNA: TGCGCCAGCAGCTTGGAGCTAGCCAGCTACAATGAGCAGTTCTTC.

The chain carries TRBV19 and TRBJ1-1, with D unclear. This CDR3 contains 11 residues. V lost 0 bases, J lost 5 bases, and 1 base lay in between. Germline CDR1 and CDR2: LNHDA and SQIVND (reference sequence). CDR3 loop: CASSIETEAFF. CDR3 bases: TGTGCCAGTAGTATAGAAACTGAAGCTTTCTTT.

The CDR3 is CASSLEGLAVGANVLTF. CDR3 in DNA: TGTGCCAGCAGCTTAGAGGGACTAGCGGTTGGGGCCAACGTCCTGACTTTC. The chain combines TRBV11-2 with TRBJ2-6, with TRBD2 matching 11 bases. The CDR3 spans 17 residues. Losses at the gene ends were 0 bases for V and 3 bases for J; bases not matched to a gene: 1. From germline, CDR1 is SGHAT and CDR2 FQNNGV.

J is TRBJ1-6 and V is TRBV20-1; no firm D call. V dropped 6 bases and J dropped 9 bases, with 6 bases sitting between them. The length of the CDR3 is 10 residues. Germline V CDR1 and CDR2: DFQATT, SNEGSKA (reference sequence). The CDR3 region has the DNA TGCAGTGCCGTTGGTTCACCCCTCCACTTT. It yields the protein CSAVGSPLHF.

V is TRBV6-5 and J is TRBJ2-1; possible D gene TRBD2, 6 bases. Germline-derived CDR1 and CDR2 are MNHEY and SVGAGI. The CDR3 runs 14 residues. With 3 bases removed from V and 7 bases from J, the gap between germline ends came to 13 bases. CDR3 in amino acids: CASSYSIAANEQFF. CDR3 nucleotide sequence: TGTGCCAGCAGTTATAGCATAGCGGCTAATGAGCAGTTCTTC.